One and the same sample provided the 22 T cell receptor beta chains below, sequenced in a study of CD4+ T cells in melanoma. Only in-frame clones appear in the TCRdb table, and some are missing; sequencing was by immunoSEQ multiplex PCR. This table has about 14,000 clones, 60% to 85% appearing once. Sequencing was carried out using cells from a culture (not recorded whether cultured in vitro). These receptor sequences come from a human donor with melanoma.

The rearrangement uses TRBV2 and TRBJ2-2; D perhaps matches TRBD1 (5 bases). V was cut by 10 bases and J by 2 bases, with 17 bases left in between. CDR1 and CDR2 from the germline V gene are SNHLY and FYNNEI. The CDR3 consists of 15 residues. CDR3 sequence: CATKRGQLNTGELFF. In DNA, the CDR3 is TGTGCCACCAAACGAGGACAATTAAACACCGGGGAGCTGTTTTTT.

This clone was seen once. The chain has TRBV7-8 and TRBJ1-2; D gene ambiguous. The CDR3 spans 17 residues. V lost 1 base to trimming and J lost 2 bases, with 17 bases between them. Germline CDR1 and CDR2: SGHVS and FQNEAQ. As DNA, the CDR3 is TGTGCCAGCAGCTTAGTAGTGCGGCCGACCTCGAACTATGGCTACACCTTC. It codes for CASSLVVRPTSNYGYTF.

CDR3 DNA sequence: TGCGCCAGCAGCTTGGAGGGCACCTACGAGCAGTACTTC. It is translated as CASSLEGTYEQYF. This chain joins TRBV5-1 and TRBJ2-7; no clear D. Germline CDR1 and CDR2: SGHRS and YFSETQ. Trimming stripped 0 bases from V and 2 bases from J, with 6 bases between. The CDR3 contains 13 residues.

The chain recombines TRBV11-2 with TRBJ1-5; possible D gene TRBD1, 6 bases. The V end lost 5 bases, the J end lost 1 base, and 12 bases lay between the germline ends. There are 15 residues in the CDR3. Germline CDR1 and CDR2: SGHAT and FQNNGV. The CDR3 DNA follows: TGTGCCAGCAGCCGGGGGGCCCGGAGCAATCAGCCCCAGCATTTT. This sequence encodes CASSRGARSNQPQHF.

The chain has TRBV6-5 and TRBJ1-1, with 10 bases that match TRBD1. Germline lookup yields CDR1 MNHEY and CDR2 SVGAGI. V was clipped by 8 bases and J by 9 bases; unmatched bases: 3. The CDR3 loop spans 11 amino acids. CDR3 sequence: CASYDRGQAFF. DNA for the CDR3: TGTGCCAGCTACGACAGGGGGCAAGCTTTCTTT.

The chain couples TRBV5-1 to TRBJ1-5; TRBD1 is a possible D gene (5 bases). Looked up from germline, CDR1 is SGHRS and CDR2 is YFSETQ. This CDR3 spans 15 amino acids. The V and J ends lost 2 bases and 6 bases respectively, with 15 bases between them. CDR3 in DNA: TGCGCCAGCAGCTTAGGAGGGGCGGATAGTCAGCCCCAGCATTTT. Translation gives CASSLGGADSQPQHF.

The CDR3 loop reads CASRSGEQYF. CDR3 nucleotides: TGTGCCAGCAGGTCTGGCGAGCAGTACTTC. The chain joins TRBV2 to TRBJ2-7; the D is unclear. The CDR3 is 10 residues long. V was shortened by 6 bases and J by 6 bases, with 6 bases between the two germline ends. Germline V lookup: CDR1 SNHLY, CDR2 FYNNEI.

The gene calls are TRBV11-2 and TRBJ2-2; tentative D call: TRBD1 (5 bases). Germline values: CDR1 SGHAT, CDR2 FQNNGV. CDR3 length: 14 amino acids. V was shortened by 2 bases and J by 5 bases, with 9 bases between the two germline ends. The CDR3 region has the DNA TGTGCCAGCAGCTTATCCCAGGGTACCGGGGAGCTGTTTTTT. This encodes CASSLSQGTGELFF.

Worth noting for this clone: At one end the junction does not follow the germline gene, possibly because of a read error. The chain uses TRBV7-7 and TRBJ2-3; 7 bases map to TRBD1. The CDR3 length is 14 residues. Germline V lookup: CDR1 SSHAT, CDR2 FNYEAQ (reference sequence). CDR3 DNA sequence: TGTGCTAGCAGCTTGGGACAGCTCACAGATACGCAGTATTTT. Translated, it gives CASSLGQLTDTQYF.

This chain uses TRBV4-2 with TRBJ2-3; D is ambiguous. The CDR3 has 14 amino acids. V dropped 4 bases and J dropped 0 bases, with 8 bases sitting between them. Germline CDR1 and CDR2: LGHNA and YNFKEQ. The DNA of the CDR3 is TGTGCCAGCAGCCCGTTGGCTAGCACAGATACGCAGTATTTT. Translating it yields CASSPLASTDTQYF.

The V and J genes are TRBV9 and TRBJ1-1, with D unclear. The CDR3 extends over 14 amino acids. Per the germline V gene, CDR1 is SGDLS and CDR2 is YYNGEE. The V end lost 4 bases, the J end lost 6 bases, and 16 bases lay between the germline ends. DNA for the CDR3: TGTGCCAGCAGCAATCGAGCAGAAAATTCTGAAGCTTTCTTT. Translating it yields CASSNRAENSEAFF.

The J gene is TRBJ1-4, the V gene TRBV6-1; D is unclear. Germline values: CDR1 MNHNS, CDR2 SASEGT. The V gene lost 5 bases and the J gene lost 8 bases, with 12 bases spanning the gap. CDR3 length: 13 amino acids. CDR3 coding DNA: TGTGCCAGCAGTTCCATAACGGGGGAAAAACTGTTTTTT. It specifies CASSSITGEKLFF.

This chain joins TRBV5-1 and TRBJ2-7, with D uncertain. From germline, CDR1 is SGHRS and CDR2 YFSETQ. V was pared by 0 bases and J by 7 bases, with 17 bases between. The CDR3 is made up of 15 amino acids. CDR3 amino acids: CASSLDLSPALEQYF. CDR3 nucleotides: TGCGCCAGCAGCTTGGACCTCTCTCCTGCCTTGGAGCAGTACTTC.

This clone has just one count. V and J are TRBV7-8 and TRBJ2-2; maybe TRBD2 (6 bases). This CDR3 is built from 14 residues. From germline, CDR1 is SGHVS and CDR2 FQNEAQ. The ends were cut back, 11 bases at V and 7 bases at J, with 20 bases in the middle. The CDR3 region is CAGGRRGDVGELFF. For the CDR3, the DNA is TGTGCCGGGGGGAGGAGGGGAGACGTCGGGGAGCTGTTTTTT.

This chain connects TRBV5-4 to TRBJ2-1, with D perhaps matching TRBD1 or TRBD2 (6 bases each). This CDR3 comprises 15 residues. Trimming took off 1 base at V and 7 bases at J, with 15 bases between the two ends. Germline values: CDR1 SGHNT, CDR2 YYREEE (reference sequence). CDR3 sequence: CASSLPPGGLNEQFF. The CDR3 region has the DNA TGTGCCAGCAGCTTGCCTCCCGGGGGCCTTAATGAGCAGTTCTTC.

The gene calls are TRBV5-4 and TRBJ2-1, with a weak D call TRBD2 (5 bases). CDR1 and CDR2 (germline): SGHNT, YYREEE (reference sequence). CDR3 length equals 14 residues. Trimming took 4 bases from V and 2 from J, leaving 10 bases between them. The CDR3 region has the DNA TGTGCCAGCAGCCCGCCGGGAACCTACAATGAGCAGTTCTTC. The encoded protein is CASSPPGTYNEQFF.

The chain couples TRBV2 to TRBJ1-2; D uncertain. The germline V gene has CDR1 SNHLY and CDR2 FYNNEI. CDR3 size: 14 residues. Trimming left V 1 base short and J 5 bases short, with 11 bases between. The CDR3 reads CASSEGSVGYGYTF. CDR3 nucleotide sequence: TGTGCCAGCAGTGAAGGGTCGGTAGGATATGGCTACACCTTC.

The DNA for the CDR3 is TGTGCCAGCAGCCAAGCTTTAACCGGGACACTTAACTATGGCTACACCTTC. Translated: CASSQALTGTLNYGYTF. V usage is TRBV14 and J usage is TRBJ1-2; D may be TRBD1 (6 bases). Trimming removed 1 base at V and 1 base at J, with 16 bases between. This CDR3 contains 17 residues. Germline values: CDR1 SGHDN, CDR2 FVKESK. The full variable domain, completed using reference TRBV14 and TRBJ1-2, is EAGVTQFPSHSVIEKGQTVTLRCDPISGHDNLYWYRRVMGKEIKFLLHFVKESKQDESGMPNNRFLAERTGGTYSTLKVQPAELEDSGVYFCASSQALTGTLNYGYTFGSGTRLTVV.

The V gene is TRBV4-2, the J gene TRBJ1-5; a possible D gene is TRBD1 (6 bases). CDR1 is LGHNA and CDR2 is YNFKEQ in the germline V gene. The V end was cut by 5 bases, the J end by 1 base, with 9 bases between. The CDR3 has 14 residues. The CDR3 coding sequence is TGTGCCAGCAGCAAAGGACAGAGCAATCAGCCCCAGCATTTT. It encodes CASSKGQSNQPQHF.

This chain uses TRBV4-1 with TRBJ1-1, with D possibly TRBD1 on 6 matching bases. The germline CDR1 and CDR2 sequences are MGHRA and YSYEKL. This CDR3 is built from 17 residues. Between the trimmed V and J ends, which lost 4 bases and 4 bases, there was a span of 22 bases. CDR3 nucleotide sequence: TGCGCCAGCAGCCCGGAGGCTAGGCAAATCAGGGGCACTGAAGCTTTCTTT. Amino acid sequence: CASSPEARQIRGTEAFF.

The V gene is TRBV6-5, the J gene TRBJ2-3; D unclear. With 5 bases removed from V and 6 bases from J, the gap between germline ends came to 6 bases. CDR3 length: 11 amino acids. Germline assignment: CDR1 MNHEY and CDR2 SVGAGI. CDR3 residues: CASSVRDTQYF. CDR3 DNA sequence: TGTGCCAGCAGTGTTCGTGATACGCAGTATTTT.

This clone has a handful of counts. This sequence joins TRBV27 and TRBJ1-6; the D gene is possibly TRBD1 (6 bases). The V end was cut by 3 bases, the J end by 9 bases, with 15 bases between. Germline values: CDR1 MNHEY, CDR2 SMNVEV (reference sequence). The CDR3 totals 15 residues. CDR3 loop: CASSLEDRPRSPLHF. For the CDR3, the DNA is TGTGCCAGCAGTTTGGAGGACAGACCTCGTTCACCCCTCCACTTT.